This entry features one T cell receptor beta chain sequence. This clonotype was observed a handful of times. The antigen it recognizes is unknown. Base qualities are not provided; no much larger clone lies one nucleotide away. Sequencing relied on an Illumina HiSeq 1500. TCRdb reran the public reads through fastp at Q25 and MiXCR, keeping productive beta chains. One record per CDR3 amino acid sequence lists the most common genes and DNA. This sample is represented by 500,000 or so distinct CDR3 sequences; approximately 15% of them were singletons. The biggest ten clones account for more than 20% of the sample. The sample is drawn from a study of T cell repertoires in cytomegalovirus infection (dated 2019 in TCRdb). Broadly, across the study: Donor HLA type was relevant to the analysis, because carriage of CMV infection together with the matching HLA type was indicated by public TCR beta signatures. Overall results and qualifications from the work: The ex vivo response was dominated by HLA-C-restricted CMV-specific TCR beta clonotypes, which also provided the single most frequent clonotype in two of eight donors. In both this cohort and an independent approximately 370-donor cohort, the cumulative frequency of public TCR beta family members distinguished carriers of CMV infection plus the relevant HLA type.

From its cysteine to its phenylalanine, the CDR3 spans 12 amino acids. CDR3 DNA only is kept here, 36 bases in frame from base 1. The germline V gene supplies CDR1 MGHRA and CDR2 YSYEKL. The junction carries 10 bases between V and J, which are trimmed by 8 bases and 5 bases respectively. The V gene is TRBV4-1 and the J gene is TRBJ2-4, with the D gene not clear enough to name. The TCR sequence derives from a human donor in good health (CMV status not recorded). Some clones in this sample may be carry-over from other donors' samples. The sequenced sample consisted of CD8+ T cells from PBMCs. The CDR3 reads CASRRAENIQYF. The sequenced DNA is TGCGCCAGCCGCCGGGCGGAAAACATTCAGTACTTC.